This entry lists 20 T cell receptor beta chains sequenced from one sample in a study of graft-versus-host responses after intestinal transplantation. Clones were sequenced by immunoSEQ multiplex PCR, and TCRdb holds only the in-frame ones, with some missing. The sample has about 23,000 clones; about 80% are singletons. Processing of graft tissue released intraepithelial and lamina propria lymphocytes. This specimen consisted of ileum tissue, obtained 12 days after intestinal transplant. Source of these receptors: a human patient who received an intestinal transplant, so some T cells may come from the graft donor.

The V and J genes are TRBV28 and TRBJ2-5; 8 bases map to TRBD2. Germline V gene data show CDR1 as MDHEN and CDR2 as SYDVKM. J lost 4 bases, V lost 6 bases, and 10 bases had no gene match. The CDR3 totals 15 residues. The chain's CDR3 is CASRAPKTSGETQYF. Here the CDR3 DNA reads TGTGCCAGCAGGGCCCCAAAAACTAGCGGAGAGACCCAGTACTTC.

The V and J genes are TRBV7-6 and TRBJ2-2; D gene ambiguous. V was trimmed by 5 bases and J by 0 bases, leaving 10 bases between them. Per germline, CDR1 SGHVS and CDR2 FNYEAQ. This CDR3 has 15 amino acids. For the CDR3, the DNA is TGTGCCAGCAGCGTACGAGCCCCGAACACCGGGGAGCTGTTTTTT. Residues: CASSVRAPNTGELFF.

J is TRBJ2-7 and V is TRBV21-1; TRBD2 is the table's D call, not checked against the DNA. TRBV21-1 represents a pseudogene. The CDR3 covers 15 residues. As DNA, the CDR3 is TGTGCCAGCAGCGCGACTAGCGGGTGGTCCTACGAGCAGTACTTC. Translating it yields CASSATSGWSYEQYF.

CDR3 loop: CASSATSGYTGELFF. The CDR3 nucleotides read TGTGCCAGCAGCGCCACTAGCGGGTACACCGGGGAGCTGTTTTTT. The V call is TRBV7-3, the J call TRBJ2-2, with 9 bases fitting TRBD2. J lost 3 bases, V lost 5 bases, and 4 bases had no gene match. The V gene's germline CDR1 is SGHTA and CDR2 FQGTGA. This CDR3 has 15 residues.

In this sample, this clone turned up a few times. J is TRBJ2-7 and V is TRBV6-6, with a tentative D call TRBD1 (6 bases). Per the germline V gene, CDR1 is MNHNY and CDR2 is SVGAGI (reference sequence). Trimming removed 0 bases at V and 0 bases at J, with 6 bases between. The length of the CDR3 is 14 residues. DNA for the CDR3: TGTGCCAGCAGTTACTCGGGGGCCTCCTACGAGCAGTACTTC. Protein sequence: CASSYSGASYEQYF.

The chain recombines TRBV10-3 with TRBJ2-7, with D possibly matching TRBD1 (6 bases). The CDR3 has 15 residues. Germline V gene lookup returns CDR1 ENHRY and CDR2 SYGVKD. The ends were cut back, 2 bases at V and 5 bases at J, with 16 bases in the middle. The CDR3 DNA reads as TGTGCCATCAGTGAGCCCCAACAGGGAAAAGACGAGCAGTACTTC. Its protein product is CAISEPQQGKDEQYF.

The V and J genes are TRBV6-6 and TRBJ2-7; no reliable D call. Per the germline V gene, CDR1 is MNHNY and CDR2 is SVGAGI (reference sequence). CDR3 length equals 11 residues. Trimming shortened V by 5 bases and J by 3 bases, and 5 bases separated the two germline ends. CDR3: CASSGLYEQYF. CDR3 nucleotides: TGTGCCAGCAGTGGCCTCTACGAGCAGTACTTC.

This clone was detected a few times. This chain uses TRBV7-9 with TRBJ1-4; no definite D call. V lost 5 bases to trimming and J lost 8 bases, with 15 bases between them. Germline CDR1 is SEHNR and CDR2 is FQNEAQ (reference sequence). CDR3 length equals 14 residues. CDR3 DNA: TGTGCCAGCAGCCCCATACGGAGGGCGGAAAAACTGTTTTTT. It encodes CASSPIRRAEKLFF.

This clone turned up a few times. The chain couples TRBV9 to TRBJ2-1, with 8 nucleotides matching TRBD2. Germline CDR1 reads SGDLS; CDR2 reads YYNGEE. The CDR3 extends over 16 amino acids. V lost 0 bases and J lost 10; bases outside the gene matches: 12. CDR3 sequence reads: CASSVEGLGLVGEQFF. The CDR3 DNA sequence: TGTGCCAGCAGCGTAGAGGGACTAGGGCTCGTGGGGGAGCAGTTCTTC.

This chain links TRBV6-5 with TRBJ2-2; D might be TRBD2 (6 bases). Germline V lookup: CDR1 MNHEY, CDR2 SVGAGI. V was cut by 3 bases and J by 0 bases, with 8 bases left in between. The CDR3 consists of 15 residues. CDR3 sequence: CASSYGGSNTGELFF. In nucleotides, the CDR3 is TGTGCCAGCAGTTATGGGGGGTCGAACACCGGGGAGCTGTTTTTT.

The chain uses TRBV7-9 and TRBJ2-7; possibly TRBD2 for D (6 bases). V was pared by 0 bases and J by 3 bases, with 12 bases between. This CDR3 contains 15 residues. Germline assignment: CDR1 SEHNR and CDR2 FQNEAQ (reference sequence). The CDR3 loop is CASSLAEAGHYEQYF. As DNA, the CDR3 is TGTGCCAGCAGCTTAGCTGAGGCGGGGCACTACGAGCAGTACTTC.

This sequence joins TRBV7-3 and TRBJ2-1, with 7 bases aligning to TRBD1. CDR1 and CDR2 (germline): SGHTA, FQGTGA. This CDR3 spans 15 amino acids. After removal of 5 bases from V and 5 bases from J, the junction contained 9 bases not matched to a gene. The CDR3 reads CASSPTGTVDNEQFF. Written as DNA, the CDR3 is TGTGCCAGCAGCCCGACCGGGACAGTGGACAATGAGCAGTTCTTC. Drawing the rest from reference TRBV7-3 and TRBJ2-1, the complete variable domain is GAGVSQTPSNKVTEKGKYVELRCDPISGHTALYWYRQSLGQGPEFLIYFQGTGAADDSGLPNDRFFAVRPEGSVSTLKIQRTERGDSAVYLCASSPTGTVDNEQFFGPGTRLTVL.

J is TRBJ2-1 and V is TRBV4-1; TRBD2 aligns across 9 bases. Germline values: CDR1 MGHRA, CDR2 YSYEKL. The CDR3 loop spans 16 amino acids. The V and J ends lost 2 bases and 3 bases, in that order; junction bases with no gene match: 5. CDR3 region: CASSQKLAGGYNEQFF. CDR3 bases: TGCGCCAGCAGCCAAAAACTAGCGGGTGGCTACAATGAGCAGTTCTTC.

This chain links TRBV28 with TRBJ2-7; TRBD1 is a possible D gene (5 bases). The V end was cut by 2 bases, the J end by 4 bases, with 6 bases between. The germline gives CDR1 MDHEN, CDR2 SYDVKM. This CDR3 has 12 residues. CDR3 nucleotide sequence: TGTGCCAGCAGTTTAAGGGGTTACGAGCAGTACTTC. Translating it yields CASSLRGYEQYF.

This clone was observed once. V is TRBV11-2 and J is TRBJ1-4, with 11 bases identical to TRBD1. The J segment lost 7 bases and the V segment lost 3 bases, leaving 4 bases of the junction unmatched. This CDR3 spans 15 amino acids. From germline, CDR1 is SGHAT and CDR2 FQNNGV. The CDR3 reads CASSLGTGGGEKLFF. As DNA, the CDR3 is TGTGCCAGCAGCTTGGGGACAGGGGGAGGTGAAAAACTGTTTTTT.

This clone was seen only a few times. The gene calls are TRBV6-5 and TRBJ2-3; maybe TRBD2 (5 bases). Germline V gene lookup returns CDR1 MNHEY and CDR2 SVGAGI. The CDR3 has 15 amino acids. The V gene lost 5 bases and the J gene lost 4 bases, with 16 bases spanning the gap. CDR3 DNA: TGTGCCAGCAGTGCCCGCGGGCATGTGTCAGATACGCAGTATTTT. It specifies CASSARGHVSDTQYF.

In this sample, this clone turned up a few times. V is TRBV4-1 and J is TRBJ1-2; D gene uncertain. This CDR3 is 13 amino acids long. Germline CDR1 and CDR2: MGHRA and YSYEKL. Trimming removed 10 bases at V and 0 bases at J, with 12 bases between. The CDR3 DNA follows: TGCGCCACTGGGCGTATACCTAACTATGGCTACACCTTC. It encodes CATGRIPNYGYTF.

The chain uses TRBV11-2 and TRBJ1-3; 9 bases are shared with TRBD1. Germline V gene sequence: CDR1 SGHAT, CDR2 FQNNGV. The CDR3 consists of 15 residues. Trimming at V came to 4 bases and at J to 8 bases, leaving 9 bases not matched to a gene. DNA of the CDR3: TGTGCCAGCAGCTACCCGGGACAGGGCTTCGACACCATATATTTT. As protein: CASSYPGQGFDTIYF.

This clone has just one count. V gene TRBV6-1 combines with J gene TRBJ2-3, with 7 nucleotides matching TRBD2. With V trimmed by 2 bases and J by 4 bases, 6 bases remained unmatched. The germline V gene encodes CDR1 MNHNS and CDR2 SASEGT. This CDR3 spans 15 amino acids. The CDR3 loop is CASSEIWGGSDTQYF. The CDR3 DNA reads TGTGCCAGCAGTGAAATATGGGGGGGTTCAGATACGCAGTATTTT.

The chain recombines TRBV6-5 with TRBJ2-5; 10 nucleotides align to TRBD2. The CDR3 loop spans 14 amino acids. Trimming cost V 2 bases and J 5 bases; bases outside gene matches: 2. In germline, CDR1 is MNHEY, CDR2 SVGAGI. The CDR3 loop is CASSYRSGGETQYF. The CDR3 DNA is TGTGCCAGCAGTTACCGTAGCGGGGGGGAGACCCAGTACTTC.